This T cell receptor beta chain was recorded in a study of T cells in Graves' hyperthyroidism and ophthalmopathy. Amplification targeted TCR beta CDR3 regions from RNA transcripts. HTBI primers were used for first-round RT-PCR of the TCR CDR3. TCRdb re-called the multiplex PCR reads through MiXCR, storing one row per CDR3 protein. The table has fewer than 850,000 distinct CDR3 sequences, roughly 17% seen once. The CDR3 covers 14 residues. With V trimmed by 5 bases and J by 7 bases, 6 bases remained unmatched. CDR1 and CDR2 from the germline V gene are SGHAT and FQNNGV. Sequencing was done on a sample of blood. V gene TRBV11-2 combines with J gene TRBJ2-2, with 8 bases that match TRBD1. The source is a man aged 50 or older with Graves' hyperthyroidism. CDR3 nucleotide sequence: TGTGCCAGCAGCCCCAGGGGGCATGGCGGGGAGCTGTTTTTT. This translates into CASSPRGHGGELFF.